The subject of this entry is one T cell receptor (beta chain). The sample is drawn from a study of blood T cell repertoires in COVID-19. On the study more broadly: Acute-phase and convalescent COVID-19 samples originated in the United States, Italy and Spain.

The CDR3 totals 13 residues. With 4 bases removed from V and 8 bases from J, the gap between germline ends came to 13 bases. The germline gives CDR1 SGHNT, CDR2 YYREEE (reference sequence). In the authors' workflow: How many nucleated cells were present was estimated from reference gene primer amplification. The method was immunoSEQ multiplex PCR; TCRdb's version includes in-frame clones alone and lacks a portion of them. V, J and clone size reflect that table, while D and trimming were determined from the DNA. The sample lists a few hundred thousand clones, approximately 85% seen once, with about 11% in the top ten.

The sequence was collected from a woman in her 70s with acute or convalescent COVID-19. Sequences were obtained from peripheral blood. This sequence joins TRBV5-4 and TRBJ2-1; D is perhaps TRBD1 (5 bases). The chain's CDR3 is CASSQPTRDEQFF. The CDR3 nucleotides are TGTGCCAGCAGCCAGCCCACCAGGGATGAGCAGTTCTTC.